The 14 T cell receptor beta chains presented below share a single source sample, sequenced in a study of Ad26.COV2.S vaccination and SARS-CoV-2 variants. The table came from immunoSEQ multiplex PCR; TCRdb's copy has only in-frame clones and leaves some out. This sample carries around 400,000 clones, over 75% of them seen once, and the ten largest clones take around 2%. The treatment here: around 19 received Ad26.COV2.S at low or high dose, single or two shots; about five received placebo; per-sample allocation not given. The investigators took samples on day 63 after the first vaccine or placebo injection. Source: peripheral blood, taken in a trial of Ad26.COV2.S vaccine versus placebo. Receptor source: a person aged 18-60 years who received the Ad26.COV2.S COVID-19 vaccine or a placebo.

The chain couples TRBV5-1 to TRBJ2-1, with 9 bases identical to TRBD1. This CDR3 has 15 residues. V dropped 4 bases and J dropped 4; count of bases not matched to a gene: 6. Per germline, CDR1 SGHRS and CDR2 YFSETQ. The CDR3 region has the DNA TGCGCCAGCAGCCGGACAGGGGAACTGTACAATGAGCAGTTCTTC. Amino acids: CASSRTGELYNEQFF. Full variable domain (missing parts from reference TRBV5-1 and TRBJ2-1): KAGVTQTPRYLIKTRGQQVTLSCSPISGHRSVSWYQQTPGQGLQFLFEYFSETQRNKGNFPGRFSGRQFSNSRSEMNVSTLELGDSALYLCASSRTGELYNEQFFGPGTRLTVL.

A word on this clone: The same CDR3 can be traced to other DNA sequences in this sample. The gene calls are TRBV5-6 and TRBJ1-2; D uncertain. This CDR3 contains 11 residues. Trimming removed 0 bases at V and 7 bases at J, with 4 bases between. Germline CDR1 reads SGHDT; CDR2 reads YYEEEE. The CDR3 DNA is TGTGCCAGCAGCTTGGGATCTGGCTACACCTTC. This sequence encodes CASSLGSGYTF. The full variable domain, completed using reference TRBV5-6 and TRBJ1-2, is DAGVTQSPTHLIKTRGQQVTLRCSPKSGHDTVSWYQQALGQGPQFIFQYYEEEERQRGNFPDRFSGHQFPNYSSELNVNALLLGDSALYLCASSLGSGYTFGSGTRLTVV.

The chain couples TRBV14 to TRBJ1-4, with 7 bases fitting TRBD1. The germline CDR1 and CDR2 sequences are SGHDN and FVKESK. With V trimmed by 4 bases and J by 4 bases, 3 bases remained unmatched. CDR3 length equals 14 residues. CDR3: CASSRQGGNEKLFF. CDR3 coding DNA: TGTGCCAGCAGCCGGCAGGGGGGTAATGAAAAACTGTTTTTT.

This chain uses TRBV4-2 with TRBJ1-1; 10 nucleotides agree with TRBD1. Germline V gene lookup returns CDR1 LGHNA and CDR2 YNFKEQ. The CDR3 is made up of 15 amino acids. The V segment lost 5 bases and the J segment 1 base; nucleotides outside the gene matches: 4. CDR3 nucleotide sequence: TGTGCCAGCAGCGGGACAGGGGCTAGGAACACTGAAGCTTTCTTT. Its protein product is CASSGTGARNTEAFF.

The genes are TRBV11-3 and TRBJ2-4; D is possibly TRBD1 or TRBD2 (5 bases each). Germline CDR1 is SGHNT and CDR2 is YENEEA. Trimming removed 4 bases from V and 8 bases from J, with 15 bases in between. This CDR3 contains 14 residues. CDR3: CASSSGPTGDIQYF. The CDR3 DNA reads TGTGCCAGCAGCTCAGGGCCTACCGGGGACATTCAGTACTTC.

This chain links TRBV15 with TRBJ2-7, with D uncertain. The germline gives CDR1 LNHNV, CDR2 YYDKDF (reference sequence). Trimming removed 5 bases from V and 1 base from J, with 9 bases in between. CDR3 length: 13 amino acids. The DNA of the CDR3 is TGTGCCACCAGCCGACGACGGTCCTACGAGCAGTACTTC. The encoded protein is CATSRRRSYEQYF. The full variable domain, with the rest looked up from reference TRBV15 and TRBJ2-7, is DAMVIQNPRYQVTQFGKPVTLSCSQTLNHNVMYWYQQKSSQAPKLLFHYYDKDFNNEADTPDNFQSRRPNTSFCFLDIRSPGLGDTAMYLCATSRRRSYEQYFGPGTRLTVT.

The chain joins TRBV6-5 to TRBJ1-1; tentatively, D is TRBD1 (6 bases). Germline CDR1 reads MNHEY; CDR2 reads SVGAGI. The CDR3 is 14 residues long. V was trimmed by 2 bases and J by 6 bases, leaving 13 bases between them. The CDR3 coding sequence is TGTGCCAGCAGTTACCCCGGGGGCGCGGCTGAAGCTTTCTTT. Its translation is CASSYPGGAAEAFF.

The chain has TRBV15 and TRBJ2-3; 10 nucleotides line up with TRBD2. CDR1 and CDR2 (germline): LNHNV, YYDKDF (reference sequence). The trim removed 0 bases at V and 6 bases at J, leaving 9 bases unmatched. The CDR3 length is 17 residues. CDR3 DNA: TGTGCCACCAGCAGAGAGATGGGAGCGGGAGGGCCGGATACGCAGTATTTT. It codes for CATSREMGAGGPDTQYF.

This rearrangement joins TRBV28 to TRBJ2-7; TRBD1 matches at 7 bases. Germline V gives CDR1 MDHEN, CDR2 SYDVKM. The V gene end was trimmed by 10 bases and the J gene end by 1 base; junction bases not matched to a gene: 13. The CDR3 spans 15 residues. This CDR3 reads CAIRFSTGQSYEQYF. As DNA, the CDR3 is TGTGCCATCCGGTTTTCTACGGGACAGTCCTACGAGCAGTACTTC.

The chain employs TRBV7-2 and TRBJ2-7; possibly TRBD2 for D (6 bases). Germline lookup yields CDR1 SGHTA and CDR2 FQGNSA. The CDR3 has 15 amino acids. With 3 bases removed from V and 6 bases from J, the gap between germline ends came to 18 bases. The CDR3 DNA reads as TGTGCCAGCAGCTTCGGGTGGCGGGGCTCGGTCGAGCAGTACTTC. Encoded protein: CASSFGWRGSVEQYF.

V and J are TRBV11-2 and TRBJ1-3, with D tentatively TRBD1 (5 bases). Germline CDR1 and CDR2: SGHAT and FQNNGV. This CDR3 contains 14 residues. V was cut by 1 base and J by 7 bases, with 11 bases left in between. Here the CDR3 reads CASSLAGGANTIYF. The CDR3 nucleotides are TGTGCCAGCAGCTTAGCGGGAGGGGCGAACACCATATATTTT.

This clone has a single count. The chain employs TRBV3-1 (or the pseudogene TRBV3-2) and TRBJ2-5, with D possibly being TRBD2 (6 bases). Germline-derived CDR1 and CDR2 are LGHDT and YNNKEL (reference sequence). Trimming stripped 3 bases from V and 9 bases from J, with 11 bases between. The CDR3 contains 12 residues. CDR3 coding DNA: TGTGCCAGCAGCCATGTTGCGGGACCCCAGTACTTC. This translates into CASSHVAGPQYF.

V and J are TRBV2 and TRBJ1-6; 10 nucleotides line up with TRBD1. The CDR3 is 19 amino acids. Germline V gene lookup returns CDR1 SNHLY and CDR2 FYNNEI. The junction had 18 bases not matched to a gene; V was cut back by 6 bases and J by 7 bases. The CDR3 DNA follows: TGTGCCAGCAGCGTAAGGGGACAGGGGCGCTTCAGGGTCAATTCACCCCTCCACTTT. Residues: CASSVRGQGRFRVNSPLHF. Drawing the rest from reference TRBV2 and TRBJ1-6, the complete variable domain is EPEVTQTPSHQVTQMGQEVILRCVPISNHLYFYWYRQILGQKVEFLVSFYNNEISEKSEIFDDQFSVERPDGSNFTLKIRSTKLEDSAMYFCASSVRGQGRFRVNSPLHFGNGTRLTVT.

The chain is built from TRBV27 and TRBJ2-5; 8 bases align to TRBD1. CDR3 length: 15 residues. Trimming at V came to 4 bases and at J to 7 bases, leaving 11 bases not matched to a gene. Germline-derived CDR1 and CDR2 are MNHEY and SMNVEV (reference sequence). The CDR3 DNA follows: TGTGCCAGCAGTTCCCCAGGGGGCGCTTACGGGACCCAGTACTTC. This encodes CASSSPGGAYGTQYF.